This T cell receptor beta chain was sequenced during a study of CD8+ T cells in alopecia areata. Background on the study: Each day, treated patients took oral tofacitinib twice, at 5 to 10 mg per dose.

Losses at the gene ends were 8 bases for V and 3 bases for J; bases not matched to a gene: 4. The CDR3 loop spans 13 amino acids. Germline V gives CDR1 GTSNPN, CDR2 SVGIG (reference sequence). The sequencing template was cDNA reverse transcribed from extracted RNA. Only in-frame clones appear in the TCRdb table, and some are missing; sequencing was by immunoSEQ multiplex PCR. Of over 120,000 clones in the sample, about half were seen once. T lymphocytes (CD4+ and CD8+) were sorted from PBMCs. This clone was recorded a few times. V and J are TRBV30 and TRBJ1-5, with TRBD1 identical over 10 bases. This sample comprised CD4+ T cells sorted from blood, obtained at week 0. This clonotype was sampled from a human donor with alopecia areata. This CDR3 reads CALDRGPNQPQHF. Here the CDR3 DNA reads TGTGCCCTTGACAGGGGGCCCAATCAGCCCCAGCATTTT.